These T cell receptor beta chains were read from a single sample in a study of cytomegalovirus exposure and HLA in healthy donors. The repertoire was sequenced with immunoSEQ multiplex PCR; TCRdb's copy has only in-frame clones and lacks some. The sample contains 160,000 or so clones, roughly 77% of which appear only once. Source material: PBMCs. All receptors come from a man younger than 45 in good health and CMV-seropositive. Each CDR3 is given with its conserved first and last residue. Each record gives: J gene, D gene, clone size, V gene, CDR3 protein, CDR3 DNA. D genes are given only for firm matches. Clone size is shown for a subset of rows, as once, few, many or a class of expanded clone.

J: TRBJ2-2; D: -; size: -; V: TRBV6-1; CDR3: CASSEGPSTGELFF; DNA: TGTGCCAGCAGTGAGGGGCCCTCCACCGGGGAGCTGTTTTTT
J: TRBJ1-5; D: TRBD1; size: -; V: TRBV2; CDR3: CASSSFYQGAGQPQHF; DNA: TGTGCCAGCAGTTCCTTTTACCAGGGGGCCGGTCAGCCCCAGCATTTT
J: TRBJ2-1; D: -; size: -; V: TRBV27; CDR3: CASSLGGINEQFF; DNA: TGTGCCAGCAGTCTGGGCGGGATCAATGAGCAGTTCTTC
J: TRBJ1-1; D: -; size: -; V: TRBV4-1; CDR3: CASSQGVSSTEAFF; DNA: TGCGCCAGCAGCCAAGGAGTCTCATCCACTGAAGCTTTCTTT
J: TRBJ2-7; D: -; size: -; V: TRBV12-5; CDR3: CATNRVCEQYF; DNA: TGTGCTACCAACAGGGTTTGCGAGCAGTACTTC
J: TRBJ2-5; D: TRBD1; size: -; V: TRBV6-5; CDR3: CASKLGQVQIETQYF; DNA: TGTGCCAGCAAATTAGGACAGGTCCAGATCGAGACCCAGTACTTC
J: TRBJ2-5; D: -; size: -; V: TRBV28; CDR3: CASSPSGGPETQYF; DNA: TGTGCCAGCAGTCCCTCCGGGGGTCCAGAGACCCAGTACTTC
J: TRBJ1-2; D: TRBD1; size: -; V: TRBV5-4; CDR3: CASSGGTGASVYGYTF; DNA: TGTGCCAGCAGCGGAGGGACAGGGGCTTCGGTTTATGGCTACACCTTC
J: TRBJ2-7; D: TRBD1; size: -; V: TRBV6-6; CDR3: CASSSRDRVYEQYF; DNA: TGTGCCAGCAGTTCCCGGGACAGAGTCTACGAGCAGTACTTC
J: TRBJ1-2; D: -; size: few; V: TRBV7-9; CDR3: CASSLFGGRGYTF; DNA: TGTGCCAGCAGCTTATTCGGAGGGCGAGGCTACACCTTC
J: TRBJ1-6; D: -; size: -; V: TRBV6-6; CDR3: CASNEGSYNSPLHF; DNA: TGTGCCAGCAACGAGGGTTCCTATAATTCACCCCTCCACTTT
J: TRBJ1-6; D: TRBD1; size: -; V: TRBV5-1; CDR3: CASSSGQGMNSPLHF; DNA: TGCGCCAGCAGCTCAGGACAGGGGATGAATTCACCCCTCCACTTT
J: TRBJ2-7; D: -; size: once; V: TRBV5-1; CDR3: CASSLEGRDHYEQYF; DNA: TGCGCCAGCAGCTTGGAAGGGCGGGACCACTACGAGCAGTACTTC
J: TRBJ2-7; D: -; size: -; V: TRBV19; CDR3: CASSITPGYEQYF; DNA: TGTGCCAGTAGTATAACTCCAGGTTACGAGCAGTACTTC
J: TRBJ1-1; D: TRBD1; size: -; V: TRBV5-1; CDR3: CASSLVGQGANTEAFF; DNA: TGCGCCAGCAGCTTGGTGGGACAGGGGGCGAACACTGAAGCTTTCTTT
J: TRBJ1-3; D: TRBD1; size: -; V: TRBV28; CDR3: CASSPGTGSGNTIYF; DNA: TGTGCCAGCAGTCCAGGGACAGGCTCTGGAAACACCATATATTTT
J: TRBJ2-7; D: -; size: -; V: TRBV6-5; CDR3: CASSSVGGSYEQYF; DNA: TGTGCCAGCAGTTCCGTCGGGGGATCCTACGAGCAGTACTTC
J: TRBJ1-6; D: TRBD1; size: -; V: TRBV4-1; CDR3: CASSQWGTQGARSPLHF; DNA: TGCGCCAGCAGCCAATGGGGGACTCAGGGGGCCAGGTCACCCCTCCACTTT
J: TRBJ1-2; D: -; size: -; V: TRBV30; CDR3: CAWSPTGYGYTF; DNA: TGTGCCTGGAGTCCAACAGGGTATGGCTACACCTTC
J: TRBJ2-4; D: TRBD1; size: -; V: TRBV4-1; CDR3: CASSQDDRGIAKNIQYF; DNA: TGCGCCAGCAGCCAAGACGACAGGGGGATAGCCAAAAACATTCAGTACTTC
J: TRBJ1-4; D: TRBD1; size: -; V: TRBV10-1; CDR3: CASSEGGTDNEKLFF; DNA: TGCGCCAGCAGTGAAGGTGGGACAGATAATGAAAAACTGTTTTTT
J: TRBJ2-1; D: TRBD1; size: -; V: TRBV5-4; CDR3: CASKPGQGRYNEQFF; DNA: TGTGCCAGTAAACCTGGACAGGGGCGATACAATGAGCAGTTCTTC
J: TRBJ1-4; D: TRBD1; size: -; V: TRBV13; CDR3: CASSFQGAYEKLFF; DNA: TGTGCCAGCAGCTTTCAGGGGGCGTACGAAAAACTGTTTTTT
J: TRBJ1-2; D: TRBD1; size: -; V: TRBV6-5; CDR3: CASRRDSNYGYTF; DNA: TGTGCCAGCAGACGGGACAGTAACTATGGCTACACCTTC
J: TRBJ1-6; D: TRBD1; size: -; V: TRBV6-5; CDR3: CASTQGGTGGSPLHF; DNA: TGTGCCAGCACTCAGGGGGGGACAGGGGGATCACCCCTCCACTTT
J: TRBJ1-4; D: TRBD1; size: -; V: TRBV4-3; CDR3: CASSHRTGEKLFF; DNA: TGCGCCAGCAGCCATCGGACAGGTGAAAAACTGTTTTTT
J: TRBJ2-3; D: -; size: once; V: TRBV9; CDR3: CASSVASGGAGTDTQYF; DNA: TGTGCCAGCAGCGTAGCCTCTGGAGGGGCGGGCACAGATACGCAGTATTTT
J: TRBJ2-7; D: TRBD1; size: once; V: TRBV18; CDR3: CASSPTRDRAYEQYF; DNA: TGTGCCAGCTCACCGACCCGGGACAGGGCTTACGAGCAGTACTTC
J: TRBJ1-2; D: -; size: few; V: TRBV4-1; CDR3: CASSQALSGGGYGYTF; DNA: TGCGCCAGCAGCCAAGCTCTTTCAGGAGGCGGCTATGGCTACACCTTC
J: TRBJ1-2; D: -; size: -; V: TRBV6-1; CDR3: CASRSYGYTF; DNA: TGTGCCAGCAGGAGTTATGGCTACACCTTC
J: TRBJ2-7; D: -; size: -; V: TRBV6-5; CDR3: CASGQGSSYEQYF; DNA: TGTGCCAGCGGGCAGGGTAGTTCCTACGAGCAGTACTTC
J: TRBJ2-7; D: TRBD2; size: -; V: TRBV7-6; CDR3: CASSRLSGEDREQYF; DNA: TGTGCCAGCAGCCGGCTCAGCGGGGAGGATCGCGAGCAGTACTTC
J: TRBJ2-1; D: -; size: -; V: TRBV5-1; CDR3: CASYPYLSYNEQFF; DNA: TGCGCCAGCTATCCATACTTGTCCTACAATGAGCAGTTCTTC
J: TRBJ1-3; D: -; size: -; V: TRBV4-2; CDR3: CASSQDFGGASGNTIYF; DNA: TGTGCCAGCAGCCAAGATTTCGGGGGGGCCTCTGGAAACACCATATATTTT
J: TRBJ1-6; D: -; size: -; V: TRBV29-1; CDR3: CSVRVPPLHF; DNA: TGCAGCGTTCGGGTTCCACCCCTCCACTTT
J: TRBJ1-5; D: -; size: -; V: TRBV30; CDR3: CAWGEGRNQPQHF; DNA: TGTGCCTGGGGGGAGGGTCGCAATCAGCCCCAGCATTTT
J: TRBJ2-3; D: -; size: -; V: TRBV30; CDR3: CAWSWLPHTDTQYF; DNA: TGTGCCTGGAGTTGGCTCCCTCACACAGATACGCAGTATTTT
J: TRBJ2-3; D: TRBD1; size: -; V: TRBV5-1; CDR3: CASSWDRKTDTQYF; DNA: TGCGCCAGCAGCTGGGACAGGAAAACAGATACGCAGTATTTT
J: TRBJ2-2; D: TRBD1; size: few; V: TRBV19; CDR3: CAMEDRANTGELFF; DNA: TGTGCCATGGAGGACAGGGCGAACACCGGGGAGCTGTTTTTT
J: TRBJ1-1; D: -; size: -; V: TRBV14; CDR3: CASSLITPGGRGTEAFF; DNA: TGTGCCAGCAGCCTCATCACACCTGGTGGCAGGGGCACTGAAGCTTTCTTT
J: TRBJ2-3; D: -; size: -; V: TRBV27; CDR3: CASSFDTHTDTQYF; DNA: TGTGCCAGCAGTTTCGACACACACACAGATACGCAGTATTTT
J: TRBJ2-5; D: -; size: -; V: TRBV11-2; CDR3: CASSLADLYQETQYF; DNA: TGTGCCAGCAGCTTGGCAGACTTGTACCAAGAGACCCAGTACTTC
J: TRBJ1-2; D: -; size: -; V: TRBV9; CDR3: CASSPSGGHYGYTF; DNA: TGTGCCAGCAGCCCGTCGGGGGGTCACTATGGCTACACCTTC
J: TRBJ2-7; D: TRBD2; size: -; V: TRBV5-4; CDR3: CASSSGGHQGEQYF; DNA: TGTGCCAGCAGTAGCGGGGGGCACCAAGGCGAGCAGTACTTC
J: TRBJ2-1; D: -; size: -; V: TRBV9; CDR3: CASSVVGSGSYNEQFF; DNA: TGTGCCAGCAGCGTAGTTGGGTCAGGGTCCTACAATGAGCAGTTCTTC
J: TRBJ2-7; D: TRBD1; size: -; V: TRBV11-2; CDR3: CASNDRTGSYEQYF; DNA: TGTGCCAGCAACGATCGGACAGGGAGCTACGAGCAGTACTTC
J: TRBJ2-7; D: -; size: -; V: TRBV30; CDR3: CAWSVRTTYEQYF; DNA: TGTGCCTGGAGTGTAAGGACAACCTACGAGCAGTACTTC
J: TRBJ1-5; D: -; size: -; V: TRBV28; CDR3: CASSLRDNYQPQHF; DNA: TGTGCCAGCAGTCTCCGGGACAATTATCAGCCCCAGCATTTT
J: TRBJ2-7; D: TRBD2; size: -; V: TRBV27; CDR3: CASSTIGTRDYEQYF; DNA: TGTGCCAGCAGTACTATCGGGACTAGAGACTACGAGCAGTACTTC
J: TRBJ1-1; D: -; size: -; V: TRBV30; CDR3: CAWSVRRTVNTEAFF; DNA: TGTGCCTGGAGTGTGCGGAGGACGGTGAACACTGAAGCTTTCTTT
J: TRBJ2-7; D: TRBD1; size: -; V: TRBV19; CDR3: CATRQGNYEQYF; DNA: TGTGCCACTCGACAGGGAAACTACGAGCAGTACTTC
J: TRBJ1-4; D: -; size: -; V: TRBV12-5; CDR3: CASGDGYSNEKLFF; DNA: TGTGCTAGTGGTGACGGGTACTCTAATGAAAAACTGTTTTTT
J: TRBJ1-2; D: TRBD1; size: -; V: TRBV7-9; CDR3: CASSRTGNGYTF; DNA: TGTGCCAGCAGCAGGACAGGGAATGGCTACACCTTC
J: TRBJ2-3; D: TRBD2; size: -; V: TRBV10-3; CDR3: CAISVTSGGTDTQYF; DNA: TGTGCCATCAGCGTGACTAGCGGGGGGACAGATACGCAGTATTTT
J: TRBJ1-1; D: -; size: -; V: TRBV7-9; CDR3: CASSLGGMNTEAFF; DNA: TGTGCCAGCAGCTTGGGGGGGATGAACACTGAAGCTTTCTTT
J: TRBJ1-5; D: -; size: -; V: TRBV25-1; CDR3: CASSDGNQPQHF; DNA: TGTGCCAGCAGTGACGGCAATCAGCCCCAGCATTTT
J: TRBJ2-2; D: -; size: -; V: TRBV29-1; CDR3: CSVDCGTNTGELFF; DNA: TGCAGCGTTGACTGTGGGACTAACACCGGGGAGCTGTTTTTT
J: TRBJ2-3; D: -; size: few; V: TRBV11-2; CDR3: CASSSVTDTQYF; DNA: TGTGCCAGCAGCTCCGTCACAGATACGCAGTATTTT
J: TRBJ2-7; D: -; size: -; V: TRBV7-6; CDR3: CASSLARGTEGYEQYF; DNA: TGTGCCAGCAGCTTAGCCCGGGGGACAGAAGGATACGAGCAGTACTTC
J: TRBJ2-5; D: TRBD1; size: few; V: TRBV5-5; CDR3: CASRSRTGGETQYF; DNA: TGTGCCAGCAGGTCCCGGACAGGGGGCGAGACCCAGTACTTC